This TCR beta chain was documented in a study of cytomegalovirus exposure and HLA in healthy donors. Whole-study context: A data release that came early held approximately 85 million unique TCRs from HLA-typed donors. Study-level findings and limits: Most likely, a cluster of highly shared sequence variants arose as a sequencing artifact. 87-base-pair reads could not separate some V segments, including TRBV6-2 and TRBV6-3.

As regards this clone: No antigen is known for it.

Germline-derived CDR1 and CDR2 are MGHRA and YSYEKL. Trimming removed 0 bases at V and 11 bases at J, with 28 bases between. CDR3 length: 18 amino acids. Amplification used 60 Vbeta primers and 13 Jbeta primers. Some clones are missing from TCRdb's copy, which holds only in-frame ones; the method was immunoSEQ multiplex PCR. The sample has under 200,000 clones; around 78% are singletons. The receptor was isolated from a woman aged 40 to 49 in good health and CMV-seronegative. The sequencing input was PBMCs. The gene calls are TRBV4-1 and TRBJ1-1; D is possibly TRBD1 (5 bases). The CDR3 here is CASSQDRFGLDRSSGAFF. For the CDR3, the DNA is TGCGCCAGCAGCCAAGACAGATTTGGATTAGACAGATCGAGCGGGGCTTTCTTT.